This T cell receptor (beta chain) was profiled in a study of blood T cell repertoires in COVID-19. Study details: Nucleic acid was either cDNA or gDNA, and it came from T cells, B-cell-depleted T cells, or PBMCs.

Clones were read by immunoSEQ multiplex PCR, and TCRdb kept only the in-frame ones, dropping some. The table records 95,000 to 150,000 clones, 65% to 90% of them present only once. V gave up 6 bases and J gave up 7 bases; unmatched junction bases: 5. Germline values: CDR1 MNHEY, CDR2 SVGAGI. The CDR3 is made up of 13 amino acids. The sequenced material came from peripheral blood. The V and J genes are TRBV6-5 and TRBJ2-1; 8 positions match TRBD2. This TCR derives from a human donor in a cohort sampled during active COVID-19. The CDR3 DNA follows: TGTGCCAGCAGAGTTAGCGGGGCTAATGAGCAGTTCTTC. Amino acids: CASRVSGANEQFF.